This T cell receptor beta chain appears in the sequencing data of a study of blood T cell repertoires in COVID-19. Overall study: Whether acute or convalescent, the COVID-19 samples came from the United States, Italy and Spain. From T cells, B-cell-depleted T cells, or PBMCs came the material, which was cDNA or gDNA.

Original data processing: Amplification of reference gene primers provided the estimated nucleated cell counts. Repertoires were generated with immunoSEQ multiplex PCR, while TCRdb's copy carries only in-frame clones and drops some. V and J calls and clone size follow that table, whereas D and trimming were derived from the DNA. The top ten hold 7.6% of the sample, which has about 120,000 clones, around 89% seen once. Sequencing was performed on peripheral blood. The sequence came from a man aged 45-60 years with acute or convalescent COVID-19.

CDR3 in amino acids: CASSSTGTGVYGYTF. CDR3 DNA: TGTGCCAGCAGCTCCACAGGGACAGGCGTCTATGGCTACACCTTC. The V and J genes are TRBV7-2 and TRBJ1-2; 8 bases agree with TRBD1. V lost 4 bases to trimming and J lost 4 bases; unmatched junction nucleotides: 8. Germline V gene lookup returns CDR1 SGHTA and CDR2 FQGNSA. The CDR3 consists of 15 residues.